In its sample, the clone carrying this T cell receptor (beta chain) was seen once. The antigen is undetermined. Its ends do not fully match the called genes, so a read error is possible. This sample was included in a study of CD8+CD57+ T cells in acquired aplastic anemia. About the research overall: Sorted CD4+ and CD8+ cells gave a mean 3.2 ug DNA, range roughly 0.19 to 27.4 ug. Healthy CD8+ samples averaged approximately 11 million reads. Study-wide findings and caveats: A set of twenty-nine CD8+ CDR3 sequences was shared between patients and controls, and these sequences appeared highly expressed in patients.

Template material for TCR beta VDJ and CDR3 profiling consisted of genomic DNA. TCRdb re-called the reads through MiXCR, storing one row per CDR3 protein. The table records approximately 130,000 distinct CDR3 sequences, more than 35% of them present only once. The CDR3 is made up of 15 amino acids. Germline V lookup: CDR1 ENHRY, CDR2 SYGVKD. The source is a human donor in good health, serving as a control. Specimen: sorted CD4+, CD8+, or CD8+CD57+ T cells (not recorded which) from PBMCs. V is TRBV10-3 and J is TRBJ2-7; maybe TRBD1 (6 bases). CDR3 nucleotide sequence: TGTGCCAGCCAAACAGGGTATGGGTCCTCCTACGAGCGGTACTTC. It specifies CASQTGYGSSYERYF.